The entry below gives a single TCR beta chain sequence along with its context. It has no known antigen specificity. The record has no base qualities; no much larger clone is one base away. Library construction relied on the immunoSEQ multiplex PCR assay. What TCRdb holds here is the immuneACCESS table cut down to in-frame rearrangements. Part of the clones is not present; checked against another copy, under half of the missing clones reflect an unresolved V gene, and the others are unexplained. This sample is represented by 25,000 to 35,000 clones; around nine tenths of them were singletons. The biggest ten clones account for approximately 5.9% of the sample. This specimen belongs to a study of T cell changes during pregnancy in multiple sclerosis (dated by TCRdb to between 2018 and 2020). Describing the broader study: Changes in the T cell repertoire over the course of pregnancy were examined in this study in women with multiple sclerosis.

The CDR3 has 15 amino acids, counting the end cysteine and phenylalanine. The sequence is cut down to CDR3 DNA, 45 bases in frame from base 1. Sequences LGHNT (CDR1) and FRNRAP (CDR2) are obtained from the germline V gene. V is cut back by 5 bases and J by 4 bases, with 8 bases in the junction unmatched. The material sequenced was CD8+ T cells from peripheral blood mononuclear cells, taken before pregnancy. Recombination connected TRBV12-5 to TRBJ2-1, with 7 middle bases fitting TRBD2. The clonotype was recovered from a female donor with multiple sclerosis, enrolled in a pregnancy study. The DNA sequence is given as TGTGCTAGTGGTCTCGGGGCGGGGGTTTACAATGAGCAGTTCTTC. Its translation reads: CASGLGAGVYNEQFF.